This TCR beta chain was recorded in a study of vaccination and CD4 T cells after COVID-19. Across the study: The convalescent group had six males, four females, seven Caucasians, two Asians, one multiracial. Cells were stimulated with overlapping spike peptides from SARS-CoV-2, HCoV-NL63, HCoV-OC43 and HCoV-229E.

Overall study results and limits: Convalescent patients had 304 of 307 vaccine-specific clones showing spike mono-reactivity.

The study sequenced cultured CD4+ T cell DNA using the Oncomine TCR Beta short-read assay. Cultured CD4+ T cells were the source of extracted genomic DNA. TCRdb fed the PCR reads into MiXCR, producing one record per CDR3 protein. The table shows about 13,000 distinct CDR3 sequences, with about four fifths occurring only once. To note about this clonotype: Its antigen is currently unknown.

Treatment specified: roughly 10-day PBMC culture with coronavirus spike peptide pools or control peptides (ViraFEST assay). CDR1 and CDR2 (germline): LNHNV, YYDKDF (reference sequence). V shed 2 bases and J shed 5 bases, with 9 bases lying between them. This CDR3 comprises 13 residues. The sequence was obtained from a human donor who had recovered from COVID-19. This chain joins TRBV15 and TRBJ1-1; a weak D match, TRBD1 (5 bases). The sequencing input was CD4+ T cells from blood, cultured in vitro. The CDR3 is CATSRQGRTEAFF. The CDR3 coding sequence is TGTGCCACCAGCAGACAGGGTCGGACTGAAGCTTTCTTT.